Below are 4 T cell receptor beta chains sequenced from a single sample in a study of CD8+ T cells in alopecia areata. Extracted RNA was reverse transcribed into cDNA, the sequencing template. Clones were sequenced by immunoSEQ multiplex PCR, and TCRdb holds only the in-frame ones, with some missing. The sample consists of roughly 97,000 clones, approximately 42% of them appearing once. The specimen was CD4+ T cells sorted from blood. The source of these receptors is a human donor with alopecia areata.

This clone was seen more than once but under ten times. The CDR3 nucleotides are TGCAGCGTTGAAGATATGGGGGATACGCAGTATTTT. This codes for CSVEDMGDTQYF. The chain is built from TRBV29-1 and TRBJ2-3; no firm D call. V was trimmed by 0 bases and J by 6 bases, leaving 7 bases between them. The CDR3 loop spans 12 amino acids. Germline V gene data show CDR1 as SQVTM and CDR2 as ANQGSEA.

Written as DNA, the CDR3 is TGCGCCAGCAGTCAATCACCCAGGGCGAACACCGGGGAGCTGTTTTTT. Amino acids: CASSQSPRANTGELFF. The chain combines TRBV23-1 with TRBJ2-2; tentative D call: TRBD1 (5 bases). TRBV23-1 is recorded as an ORF, its role being uncertain. Trimming stripped 0 bases from V and 0 bases from J, with 8 bases between. The CDR3 extends over 16 amino acids.

This chain connects TRBV28 to TRBJ2-1; 7 nucleotides align to TRBD1. V lost 7 bases and J lost 13; bases outside the gene matches: 10. This CDR3 spans 12 amino acids. Germline assignment: CDR1 MDHEN and CDR2 SYDVKM. The CDR3 coding sequence is TGTGCCAGCACCTTCGAAGGGGGCCTCCAGTTCTTC. It codes for CASTFEGGLQFF. The full variable domain, its missing parts supplied by reference TRBV28 and TRBJ2-1, is DVKVTQSSRYLVKRTGEKVFLECVQDMDHENMFWYRQDPGLGLRLIYFSYDVKMKEKGDIPEGYSVSREKKERFSLILESASTNQTSMYLCASTFEGGLQFFGPGTRLTVL.

V gene TRBV28 combines with J gene TRBJ2-7, with unresolved D. Germline V gene lookup returns CDR1 MDHEN and CDR2 SYDVKM. The V gene lost 5 bases and the J gene lost 2 bases, with 10 bases spanning the gap. This CDR3 is 13 amino acids long. The CDR3 region has the DNA TGTGCCAGCAGTCCACACACAACCTACGAGCAGTACTTC. Translation: CASSPHTTYEQYF.